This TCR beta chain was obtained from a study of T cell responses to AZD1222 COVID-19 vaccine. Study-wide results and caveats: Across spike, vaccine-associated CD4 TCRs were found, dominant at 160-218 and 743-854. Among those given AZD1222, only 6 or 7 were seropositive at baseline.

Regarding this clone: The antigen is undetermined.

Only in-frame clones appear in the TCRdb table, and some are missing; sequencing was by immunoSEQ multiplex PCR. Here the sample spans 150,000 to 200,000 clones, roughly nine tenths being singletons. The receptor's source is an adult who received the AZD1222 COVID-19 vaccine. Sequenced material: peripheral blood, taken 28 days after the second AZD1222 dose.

DNA of the CDR3: TGTGCCAGCAGTGGTTGGACAGTCTCTGGAAACACCATATATTTT. Encoded protein: CASSGWTVSGNTIYF. The chain couples TRBV2 to TRBJ1-3; tentatively, D is TRBD1 (6 bases). The V gene's germline CDR1 is SNHLY and CDR2 FYNNEI. Between the trimmed V and J ends, which lost 4 bases and 0 bases, there was a span of 10 bases. The CDR3 is 15 amino acids.